These 8 T cell receptor beta chains were sequenced from one sample in a study of cytomegalovirus exposure and HLA in healthy donors. Both 60 Vbeta primers and 13 Jbeta primers went into the PCR. The data were produced by immunoSEQ multiplex PCR, yet TCRdb's version contains in-frame clones alone and is incomplete. The table shows about 97,000 clones, with over 60% occurring only once. Sequenced input: PBMCs. These receptors all stem from a male donor in good health and CMV-seropositive.

V and J are TRBV7-3 and TRBJ2-4, with 10 bases lining up with TRBD1. The CDR3 is 17 residues long. The germline gives CDR1 SGHTA, CDR2 FQGTGA. With V trimmed by 2 bases and J by 6 bases, 10 bases remained unmatched. The CDR3 loop is CASSLSGGTGVGNIQYF. CDR3 in DNA: TGTGCCAGCAGCTTATCCGGTGGGACAGGGGTGGGAAACATTCAGTACTTC.

This clone has only one observation. This sequence joins TRBV6-5 and TRBJ2-7; the match to TRBD1 covers 8 bases. The junction had 5 bases not matched to a gene; V was cut back by 8 bases and J by 2 bases. In germline, CDR1 is MNHEY, CDR2 SVGAGI. The CDR3 sequence is 13 residues long. Written as DNA, the CDR3 is TGTGCCAGCGCCCGGGACAGGACCTACGAGCAGTACTTC. This codes for CASARDRTYEQYF.

This clone was found a few times. This rearrangement joins TRBV29-1 to TRBJ1-4; TRBD1 matches at 7 bases. The CDR3 is 13 amino acids. The J segment lost 7 bases and the V segment lost 4 bases, leaving 6 bases of the junction unmatched. CDR1 is SQVTM, CDR2 ANQGSEA, per germline. Written as DNA, the CDR3 is TGCAGCGTTGGAGAGGGGGCGGGTGAAAAACTGTTTTTT. Amino acid sequence: CSVGEGAGEKLFF.

This clone has just a few counts. The rearrangement uses TRBV18 and TRBJ1-2; D is uncertain. Germline V gives CDR1 KGHSH, CDR2 LQKENI. CDR3 length: 13 residues. The V end lost 3 bases, the J end lost 4 bases, and 9 bases lay between the germline ends. The CDR3 DNA follows: TGTGCCAGCTCACCCCCCGGAGGCTATGGCTACACCTTC. As protein: CASSPPGGYGYTF.

This chain connects TRBV7-2 to TRBJ2-2, with 7 bases identical to TRBD2. CDR1 SGHTA and CDR2 FQGNSA come from the germline V gene. The trim removed 1 base at V and 6 bases at J, leaving 2 bases unmatched. The CDR3 consists of 14 residues. Written as DNA, the CDR3 is TGTGCCAGCAGCTTAGGGGGGGGAGCCGGGGAGCTGTTTTTT. This encodes CASSLGGGAGELFF.

The chain couples TRBV5-1 to TRBJ2-2; D unclear. Per germline, CDR1 SGHRS and CDR2 YFSETQ. V lost 2 bases and J 4 bases, leaving 3 bases between the germline ends. The CDR3 contains 12 residues. Here the CDR3 reads CASSFRTGELFF. CDR3 coding DNA: TGCGCCAGCAGCTTCCGCACCGGGGAGCTGTTTTTT.

This chain uses TRBV28 with TRBJ1-2; TRBD1 matches at 8 bases. CDR3 size: 17 residues. The J segment lost 6 bases and the V segment lost 4 bases, leaving 16 bases of the junction unmatched. Germline V lookup: CDR1 MDHEN, CDR2 SYDVKM. CDR3 in amino acids: CASSSAGTGVTTDGYTF. The CDR3 DNA reads as TGTGCCAGCAGTTCGGCCGGGACAGGAGTAACCACTGATGGCTACACCTTC.

This clone was observed a single time. This sequence joins TRBV7-3 and TRBJ2-1; 10 bases agree with TRBD1. CDR3 size: 15 residues. J was trimmed by 8 bases and V by 5 bases; bases with no gene match: 9. In germline, CDR1 is SGHTA, CDR2 FQGTGA. The CDR3 DNA reads TGTGCCAGCAGCCAAGGGGACAGGGGCAGGGATGAGCAGTTCTTC. Its translation is CASSQGDRGRDEQFF.